The 5 T cell receptor beta chains presented below share a single source sample, sequenced in a study of CD8 T cells in ankylosing spondylitis. Each CDR3 protein gets one entry after TCRdb re-called the 5' RACE reads with MiXCR. Seen here are under 150,000 distinct CDR3 sequences, around 9% observed once, and the top ten hold about 3.3%. The specimen was blood, either unsorted or a sorted T cell fraction (not recorded which). The receptor source for this set is a male donor with ankylosing spondylitis or in good health (not recorded which).

This clonotype appeared many times. The chain's CDR3 is CASSATISSYEQYF. In DNA form, the CDR3 reads TGTGCCAGCAGCGCTACTATTAGCTCCTACGAGCAGTACTTC. V and J are TRBV9 and TRBJ2-7; unclear D gene. This CDR3 has 14 residues. Germline V lookup: CDR1 SGDLS, CDR2 YYNGEE. V was pared by 3 bases and J by 0 bases, with 10 bases between.

This clonotype appeared many times. The gene calls are TRBV11-2 and TRBJ2-6; TRBD1 is a possible D gene (6 bases). Trimming took off 2 bases at V and 0 bases at J, with 14 bases between the two ends. CDR3 length: 18 residues. Germline V lookup: CDR1 SGHAT, CDR2 FQNNGV. This CDR3 is CASSLSLMGASGANVLTF. The CDR3, as DNA: TGTGCCAGCAGCTTATCCCTCATGGGGGCCTCTGGGGCCAACGTCCTGACTTTC.

This clonotype was detected only a few times. The chain links TRBV20-1 to TRBJ2-2; 9 bases agree with TRBD2. The CDR3 sequence is 16 residues long. Trimming at V came to 5 bases and at J to 4 bases, leaving 11 bases not matched to a gene. CDR1 and CDR2 from the germline V gene are DFQATT and SNEGSKA (reference sequence). CDR3 sequence: CSAPSSGGAGTGELFF. The CDR3 DNA reads as TGCAGTGCTCCCAGTAGCGGGGGAGCGGGCACCGGGGAGCTGTTTTTT.

This clonotype was seen only a few times. The chain carries TRBV20-1 and TRBJ2-1; 7 positions match TRBD1. Germline CDR1 is DFQATT and CDR2 is SNEGSKA (reference sequence). Trimming at V came to 6 bases and at J to 9 bases, leaving 8 bases not matched to a gene. The CDR3 extends over 12 amino acids. CDR3 protein: CSAEGARPEQFF. The CDR3 nucleotides read TGCAGTGCCGAGGGGGCCCGTCCTGAGCAGTTCTTC.

This clonotype has a count of ten or more. V and J are TRBV20-1 and TRBJ1-5; possible D gene TRBD1, 6 bases. V lost 6 bases, J lost 2 bases, and 11 bases lay in between. CDR3 length: 13 amino acids. The germline gives CDR1 DFQATT, CDR2 SNEGSKA (reference sequence). The CDR3 protein is CSAGGGGNQPQHF. Written as DNA, the CDR3 is TGCAGTGCCGGAGGGGGTGGCAATCAGCCCCAGCATTTT.